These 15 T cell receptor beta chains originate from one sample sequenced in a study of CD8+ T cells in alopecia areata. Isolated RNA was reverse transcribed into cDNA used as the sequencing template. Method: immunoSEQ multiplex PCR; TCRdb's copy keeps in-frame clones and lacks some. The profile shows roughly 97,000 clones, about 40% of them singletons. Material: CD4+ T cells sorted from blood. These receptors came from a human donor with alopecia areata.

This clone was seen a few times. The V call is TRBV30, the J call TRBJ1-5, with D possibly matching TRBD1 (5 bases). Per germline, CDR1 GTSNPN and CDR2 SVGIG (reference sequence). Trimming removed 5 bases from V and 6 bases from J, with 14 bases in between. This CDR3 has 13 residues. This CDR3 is CAWARGSRQPQHF. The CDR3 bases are TGTGCCTGGGCCCGGGGGTCGCGTCAGCCCCAGCATTTT.

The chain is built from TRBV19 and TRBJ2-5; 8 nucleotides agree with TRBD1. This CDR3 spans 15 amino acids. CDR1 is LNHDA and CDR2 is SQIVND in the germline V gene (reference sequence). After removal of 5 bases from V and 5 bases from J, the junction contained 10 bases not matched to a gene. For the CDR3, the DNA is TGTGCCAGTAGTTCCGGACAGGGAGTTCTGGAGACCCAGTACTTC. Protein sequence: CASSSGQGVLETQYF.

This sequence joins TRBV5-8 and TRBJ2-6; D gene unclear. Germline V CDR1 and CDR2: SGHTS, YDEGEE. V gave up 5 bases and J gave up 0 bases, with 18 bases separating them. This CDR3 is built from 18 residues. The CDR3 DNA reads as TGTGCCAGCAGTCTTTTACTTAGACGGACCTCTGGGGCCAACGTCCTGACTTTC. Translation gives CASSLLLRRTSGANVLTF.

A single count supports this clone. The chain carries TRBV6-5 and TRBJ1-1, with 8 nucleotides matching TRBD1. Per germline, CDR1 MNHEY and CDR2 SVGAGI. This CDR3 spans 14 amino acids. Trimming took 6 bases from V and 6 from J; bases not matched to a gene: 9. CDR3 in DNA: TGTGCCAGCAGACTCGGACAGGGAGGCGCTGAAGCTTTCTTT. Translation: CASRLGQGGAEAFF.

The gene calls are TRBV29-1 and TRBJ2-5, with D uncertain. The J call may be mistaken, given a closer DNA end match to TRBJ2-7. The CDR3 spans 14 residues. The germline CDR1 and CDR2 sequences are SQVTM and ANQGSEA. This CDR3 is CSVAGQPNSYEQYF. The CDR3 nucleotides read TGCAGCGTCGCCGGGCAGCCCAACTCCTACGAGCAGTACTTC.

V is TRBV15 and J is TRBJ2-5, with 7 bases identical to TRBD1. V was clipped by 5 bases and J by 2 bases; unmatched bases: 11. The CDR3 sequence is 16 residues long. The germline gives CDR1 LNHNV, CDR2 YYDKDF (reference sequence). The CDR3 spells CATSSVGQDGQETQYF. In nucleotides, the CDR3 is TGTGCCACCAGCTCGGTAGGACAGGATGGACAAGAGACCCAGTACTTC.

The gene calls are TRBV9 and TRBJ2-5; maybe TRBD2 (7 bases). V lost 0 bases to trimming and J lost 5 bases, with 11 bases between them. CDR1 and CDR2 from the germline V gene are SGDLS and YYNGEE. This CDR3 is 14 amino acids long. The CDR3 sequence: CASSVGGGLETQYF. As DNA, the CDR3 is TGTGCCAGCAGCGTAGGCGGGGGCTTGGAGACCCAGTACTTC.

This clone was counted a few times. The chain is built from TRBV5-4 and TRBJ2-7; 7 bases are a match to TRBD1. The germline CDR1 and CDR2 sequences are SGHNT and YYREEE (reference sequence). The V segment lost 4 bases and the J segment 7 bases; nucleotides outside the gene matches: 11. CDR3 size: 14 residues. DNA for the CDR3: TGTGCCAGCAGCGTGGGACAGCCGGACGGGGAGCAGTACTTC. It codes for CASSVGQPDGEQYF.

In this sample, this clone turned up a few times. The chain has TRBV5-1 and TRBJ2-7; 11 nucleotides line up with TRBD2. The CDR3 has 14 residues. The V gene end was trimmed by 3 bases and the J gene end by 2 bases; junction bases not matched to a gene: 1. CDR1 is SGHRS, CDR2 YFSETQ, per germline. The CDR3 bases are TGCGCCAGCAGCTCGACTAGCGGGGCCTACGAGCAGTACTTC. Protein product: CASSSTSGAYEQYF.

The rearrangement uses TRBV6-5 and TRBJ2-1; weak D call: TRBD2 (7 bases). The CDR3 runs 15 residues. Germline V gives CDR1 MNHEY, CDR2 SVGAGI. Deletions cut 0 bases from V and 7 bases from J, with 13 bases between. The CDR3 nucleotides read TGTGCCAGCAGTTACTCCATGGGGGGGCGTAATGAGCAGTTCTTC. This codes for CASSYSMGGRNEQFF.

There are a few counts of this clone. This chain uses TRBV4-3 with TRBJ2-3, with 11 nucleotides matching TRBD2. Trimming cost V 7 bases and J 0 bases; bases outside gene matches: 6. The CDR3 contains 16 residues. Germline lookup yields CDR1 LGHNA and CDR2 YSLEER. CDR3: CASKRLAGGSTDTQYF. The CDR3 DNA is TGCGCCAGCAAGCGGCTAGCGGGGGGTAGCACAGATACGCAGTATTTT.

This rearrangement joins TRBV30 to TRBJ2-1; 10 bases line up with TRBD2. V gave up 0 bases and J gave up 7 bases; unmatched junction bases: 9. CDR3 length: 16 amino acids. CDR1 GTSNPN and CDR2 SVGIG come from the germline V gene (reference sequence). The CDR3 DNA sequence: TGTGCCTGGAGTGTACACCCTAGCGGGAGAAGGAATGAGCAGTTCTTC. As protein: CAWSVHPSGRRNEQFF. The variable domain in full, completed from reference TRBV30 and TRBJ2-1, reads SQTIHQWPATLVQPVGSPLSLECTVEGTSNPNLYWYRQAAGRGLQLLFYSVGIGQISSEVPQNLSASRPQDRQFILSSKKLLLSDSGFYLCAWSVHPSGRRNEQFFGPGTRLTVL.

The CDR3 loop reads CASSTRRDRVSGANVLTF. In DNA form, the CDR3 reads TGTGCCAGCAGTACCCGGCGGGACAGGGTTTCTGGGGCCAACGTCCTGACTTTC. The J gene is TRBJ2-6, the V gene TRBV2; 9 bases fit TRBD1. The V and J ends lost 5 bases and 1 base, in that order; junction bases with no gene match: 9. The CDR3 has 18 residues. Per germline, CDR1 SNHLY and CDR2 FYNNEI.

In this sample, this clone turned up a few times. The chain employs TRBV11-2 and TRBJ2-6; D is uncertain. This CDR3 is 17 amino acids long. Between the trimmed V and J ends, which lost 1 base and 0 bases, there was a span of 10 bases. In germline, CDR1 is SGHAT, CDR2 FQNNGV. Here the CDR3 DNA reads TGTGCCAGCAGCTTAGGAATAATCTACTCTGGGGCCAACGTCCTGACTTTC. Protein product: CASSLGIIYSGANVLTF.

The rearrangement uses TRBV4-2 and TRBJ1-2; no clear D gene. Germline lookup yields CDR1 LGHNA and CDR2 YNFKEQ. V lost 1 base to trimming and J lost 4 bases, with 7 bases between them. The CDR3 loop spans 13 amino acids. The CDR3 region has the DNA TGTGCCAGCAGCCAAGGGACTGCCTATGGCTACACCTTC. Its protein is CASSQGTAYGYTF.